The TCR beta chain described here comes from a study of T cells in Graves' hyperthyroidism and ophthalmopathy. At the level of the study: Pretreatment peripheral blood was obtained at initial diagnosis.

V shed 3 bases and J shed 9 bases, with 12 bases lying between them. Germline V gene sequence: CDR1 KGHSH, CDR2 LQKENI. The CDR3 sequence is 13 residues long. Investigators excluded patients with uncontrolled infection, other autoimmune disease, pregnancy or lactation. RNA transcripts were the template for amplifying TCR beta CDR3 regions. HTBI primers were the set used in a first-round RT-PCR of the TCR CDR3. TCRdb called the multiplex PCR reads again in MiXCR, with one record for every CDR3 protein. Of hundreds of thousands of distinct CDR3 sequences in the sample, about 20% were seen once. Study-wide results and caveats: Ophthalmopathy was predicted by the model a median of roughly 6 months ahead of onset.

The table lists this clonotype with a few counts. Its antigen is still unknown. Input material: blood. V is TRBV18 and J is TRBJ2-1; possible D gene TRBD2, 7 bases. This clonotype was obtained from a man between 35 and 55 years old with Graves' ophthalmopathy. This CDR3 reads CASSPGGRGEQFF. The CDR3 DNA reads as TGTGCCAGCTCACCCGGGGGGCGGGGTGAGCAGTTCTTC.